A single sample gave rise to the 25 T cell receptor beta chains below, sequenced in a study of T and B cells in COVID-19 patients. BIOMED2 TRB-A/B primer pools were used in multiplex TRB PCR. TCRdb called the multiplex PCR reads again in MiXCR, with one record for every CDR3 protein. In the table there are several thousand distinct CDR3 sequences, about 28% of which are singletons. Blood genomic DNA input for TRB amplification was about 240-500 ng. The sample taken for sequencing was blood. The receptors come from a human donor with active COVID-19. The donor label of this sample is uncertain.

Sample share makes this clonotype medium-sized (0.01 to 0.1%). The chain couples TRBV6-5 to TRBJ2-3; 11 bases align to TRBD1. This CDR3 is built from 15 residues. Germline V gene lookup returns CDR1 MNHEY and CDR2 SVGAGI. V trimming: 4 bases; J trimming: 3 bases; junction bases outside the gene matches: 3. For the CDR3, the DNA is TGTGCCAGCAGTTTGGGACAGGGGGAAACAGATACGCAGTATTTT. Its translation is CASSLGQGETDTQYF.

This clonotype was seen a handful of times. The chain joins TRBV18 to TRBJ1-4; D not certain. The CDR3 has 14 residues. Trimming shortened V by 2 bases and J by 2 bases, and 6 bases separated the two germline ends. Germline CDR1 is KGHSH and CDR2 is LQKENI. DNA of the CDR3: TGTGCCAGCTCACCAGGGTCTACTAATGAAAAACTGTTTTTT. Translating it yields CASSPGSTNEKLFF.

This sequence joins TRBV5-1 and TRBJ1-2; 8 nucleotides match TRBD1. V was clipped by 3 bases and J by 0 bases; unmatched bases: 13. From germline, CDR1 is SGHRS and CDR2 YFSETQ. The CDR3 is 18 amino acids. CDR3 protein: CASSWGSTTGGANYGYTF. The CDR3 DNA follows: TGCGCCAGCAGCTGGGGATCTACTACAGGGGGAGCTAACTATGGCTACACCTTC.

This clonotype was detected only once. The chain uses TRBV28 and TRBJ1-4; D is ambiguous. This CDR3 is 15 amino acids long. The germline V gene has CDR1 MDHEN and CDR2 SYDVKM. V lost 6 bases and J lost 7, with 18 bases in between. The CDR3 sequence is CASSVLVAGREKLFF. CDR3 sequence (DNA): TGTGCCAGCAGCGTATTAGTAGCGGGTCGTGAAAAACTGTTTTTT.

The sample holds a few counts of this clonotype. This chain uses TRBV29-1 with TRBJ2-3, with 10 nucleotides matching TRBD2. Per germline, CDR1 SQVTM and CDR2 ANQGSEA. This CDR3 is 15 amino acids long. V trimming: 2 bases; J trimming: 6 bases; junction bases outside the gene matches: 8. As DNA, the CDR3 is TGCAGCGTTGAATTTACTAGCGGGGAGGCGGATACGCAGTATTTT. Its protein is CSVEFTSGEADTQYF.

The chain couples TRBV19 to TRBJ2-1, with 10 nucleotides matching TRBD2. The J call is in doubt because the DNA end fits TRBJ2-7 better. The CDR3 consists of 13 residues. Looked up from germline, CDR1 is LNHDA and CDR2 is SQIVND (reference sequence). CDR3 loop: CASSSGRAGEQYF. The CDR3 region has the DNA TGTGCCAGTAGCAGCGGGAGGGCCGGAGAGCAGTACTTC.

This sequence joins TRBV6-6 and TRBJ2-5, with D perhaps matching TRBD2 (5 bases). Germline assignment: CDR1 MNHNY and CDR2 SVGAGI (reference sequence). The CDR3 has 14 residues. The ends were cut back, 2 bases at V and 4 bases at J, with 11 bases in the middle. The CDR3 nucleotides are TGTGCCAGCAGTTACCCGTCCAGCGGAGAGACCCAGTACTTC. Protein: CASSYPSSGETQYF.

This chain links TRBV27 with TRBJ1-5; the match to TRBD1 covers 7 bases. V shed 2 bases and J 3 bases; nucleotides not matched to a gene: 4. The CDR3 loop spans 15 amino acids. Germline V gene lookup returns CDR1 MNHEY and CDR2 SMNVEV (reference sequence). The CDR3 bases are TGTGCCAGCAGTTTAGGGCAGGGGGTCAATCAGCCCCAGCATTTT. It yields the protein CASSLGQGVNQPQHF.

By share, this clonotype ranks as medium-sized. The chain carries TRBV29-1 and TRBJ1-2; TRBD1 might be the D (6 bases). V dropped 3 bases and J dropped 2 bases, with 16 bases sitting between them. Germline V gene lookup returns CDR1 SQVTM and CDR2 ANQGSEA. The CDR3 runs 15 residues. CDR3 residues: CSVDASGGRNYGYTF. Written as DNA, the CDR3 is TGCAGCGTTGACGCTTCCGGGGGCAGGAACTATGGCTACACCTTC.

By proportion, this clonotype is medium-sized. The V and J genes are TRBV19 and TRBJ1-2; maybe TRBD1 (6 bases). V lost 1 base, J lost 0 bases, and 15 bases lay in between. The CDR3 contains 17 residues. Germline loops: CDR1 LNHDA, CDR2 SQIVND (reference sequence). CDR3 sequence: CASSIGRQAIANYGYTF. CDR3 in DNA: TGTGCCAGTAGTATAGGAAGACAGGCTATAGCTAACTATGGCTACACCTTC. Variable domain in full (rest from reference TRBV19 and TRBJ1-2): DGGITQSPKYLFRKEGQNVTLSCEQNLNHDAMYWYRQDPGQGLRLIYYSQIVNDFQKGDIAEGYSVSREKKESFPLTVTSAQKNPTAFYLCASSIGRQAIANYGYTFGSGTRLTVV.

V gene TRBV6-6 combines with J gene TRBJ2-1; 15 nucleotides line up with TRBD2. Germline assignment: CDR1 MNHNY and CDR2 SVGAGI (reference sequence). V lost 2 bases to trimming and J lost 10 bases; unmatched junction nucleotides: 9. CDR3 length: 17 amino acids. The CDR3, as DNA: TGTGCCAGCAGTTACACCGTAGGGACTAGCGGGGGGTACGAGCAGTTCTTC. Encoded protein: CASSYTVGTSGGYEQFF.

This clonotype is labeled as medium-sized (0.01 to 0.1%). This chain connects TRBV27 to TRBJ1-6, with 8 bases fitting TRBD1. The germline gives CDR1 MNHEY, CDR2 SMNVEV (reference sequence). Germline trimming cut 6 bases from V and 2 bases from J; bases unmatched to any gene: 3. The CDR3 covers 15 residues. This CDR3 is CASRTGATYNSPLHF. The CDR3 region has the DNA TGTGCCAGCAGGACAGGGGCGACCTATAATTCACCCCTCCACTTT.

This clonotype was counted only a few times. The chain employs TRBV6-2 or TRBV6-3 and TRBJ1-2; 10 bases fit TRBD1. This CDR3 has 13 residues. From germline, CDR1 is MNHEY and CDR2 SVGEGT. V gave up 8 bases and J gave up 3 bases; unmatched junction bases: 3. The CDR3 nucleotides are TGTGCCAGCTCCGGACAGGGGGACTATGGCTACACCTTC. Its protein product is CASSGQGDYGYTF.

The chain couples TRBV6-2 or TRBV6-3 to TRBJ2-1; D may be TRBD2 (6 bases). From germline, CDR1 is MNHEY and CDR2 SVGEGT. V shed 2 bases and J shed 15 bases, with 14 bases lying between them. The CDR3 totals 12 residues. The CDR3 DNA follows: TGTGCCAGCAGTTACACGGGGGAGGCTGGGTTCTTC. This codes for CASSYTGEAGFF.

The chain has TRBV12-3 or TRBV12-4 and TRBJ1-2; D ambiguous. CDR3 length: 13 amino acids. Trimming took off 8 bases at V and 3 bases at J, with 13 bases between the two ends. In nucleotides, the CDR3 is TGTGCCAGCTCCCTTACACTGGACTATGGCTACACCTTC. It is translated as CASSLTLDYGYTF.

The table lists this clonotype with a few counts. The rearrangement uses TRBV19 and TRBJ1-2, with D tentatively TRBD1 (5 bases). CDR1 LNHDA and CDR2 SQIVND come from the germline V gene (reference sequence). This CDR3 region has 12 residues. Trimming stripped 8 bases from V and 7 bases from J, with 14 bases between. The CDR3 is CASAGGSFGYTF. CDR3 DNA sequence: TGTGCCAGTGCCGGGGGGAGTTTTGGCTACACCTTC.

This chain joins TRBV19 and TRBJ2-1, with 9 positions matching TRBD1. The CDR3 length is 19 residues. From germline, CDR1 is LNHDA and CDR2 SQIVND (reference sequence). Trimming removed 9 bases from V and 0 bases from J; junction bases left unmatched: 18. The CDR3: CASSLRGGTGRSSYNEQFF. The CDR3 bases are TGTGCCAGCAGCTTAAGGGGGGGGACAGGGCGGAGCTCCTACAATGAGCAGTTCTTC.

The J gene is TRBJ2-7, the V gene TRBV6-5; D not certain. V dropped 5 bases and J dropped 2 bases, with 10 bases sitting between them. This CDR3 has 13 amino acids. Germline CDR1 MNHEY, CDR2 SVGAGI. The DNA of the CDR3 is TGTGCCAGCAGTGTCAATCAACCCTACGAGCAGTACTTC. The encoded protein is CASSVNQPYEQYF.

This clonotype is medium-sized (0.01 to 0.1%). The chain couples TRBV6-5 to TRBJ2-3; the match to TRBD2 covers 7 bases. J gave up 2 bases and V 7 bases, and 9 bases lay outside the gene matches. The V gene's germline CDR1 is MNHEY and CDR2 SVGAGI. This CDR3 spans 15 amino acids. The CDR3: CASTEWEGNTDTQYF. The CDR3 nucleotides are TGTGCCAGCACGGAGTGGGAGGGAAACACAGATACGCAGTATTTT.

This chain connects TRBV7-2 to TRBJ2-5, with D hard to call. The CDR3 is made up of 13 amino acids. Deletions cut 1 base from V and 1 base from J, with 4 bases between. CDR1 is SGHTA and CDR2 is FQGNSA in the germline V gene. The DNA for the CDR3 is TGTGCCAGCAGCTTAGGACCCCAAGAGACCCAGTACTTC. This sequence encodes CASSLGPQETQYF.

In regard to this clonotype: Just one base apart from a much larger clone, this may be a read error. The chain joins TRBV30 to TRBJ2-1, with 9 bases that match TRBD1. Germline lookup yields CDR1 GTSNPN and CDR2 SVGIG (reference sequence). The CDR3 loop spans 15 amino acids. With 1 base clipped from V and 4 bases from J, the junction kept 5 bases outside the gene matches. The CDR3 reads CAWSGLGQGYNEQFF. The CDR3 DNA is TGTGCCTGGAGTGGTTTGGGACAGGGTTACAATGAGCAGTTCTTC.

This clonotype qualifies as medium-sized (0.01 to 0.1%). The genes are TRBV19 and TRBJ1-1; D remains ambiguous. Trimming took off 7 bases at V and 3 bases at J, with 15 bases between the two ends. Germline V CDR1 and CDR2: LNHDA, SQIVND (reference sequence). The CDR3 totals 14 residues. As DNA, the CDR3 is TGTGCCAGTACCGAACCGGGAGGTTACACTGAAGCTTTCTTT. Amino acid sequence: CASTEPGGYTEAFF.

The CDR3 sequence: CASSESGGGGYGYTF. CDR3 coding DNA: TGTGCCAGCAGCGAATCCGGCGGAGGGGGCTATGGCTACACCTTC. J is TRBJ1-2 and V is TRBV5-4; D may be TRBD1 (6 bases). The V gene's germline CDR1 is SGHNT and CDR2 YYREEE (reference sequence). The V and J ends lost 4 bases and 4 bases respectively, with 17 bases between them. This CDR3 is built from 15 residues.

The V call is TRBV11-1, the J call TRBJ1-2; TRBD1 matches 8 bases. The germline gives CDR1 SGHAT, CDR2 FQDESV (reference sequence). The CDR3 spans 18 residues. J was trimmed by 2 bases and V by 1 base; bases with no gene match: 12. In DNA, the CDR3 is TGTGCCAGCAGCTTAGGGGCAGGGGGCTCCTCTATAAACTATGGCTACACCTTC. Translated: CASSLGAGGSSINYGYTF. Full variable domain (rest looked up from reference TRBV11-1 and TRBJ1-2): EAEVAQSPRYKITEKSQAVAFWCDPISGHATLYWYRQILGQGPELLVQFQDESVVDDSQLPKDRFSAERLKGVDSTLKIQPAELGDSAMYLCASSLGAGGSSINYGYTFGSGTRLTVV.

Only a few counts were recorded for this clonotype. This sequence joins TRBV24-1 and TRBJ2-3; no reliable D call. Germline CDR1 KGHDR, CDR2 SFDVKD. The length of the CDR3 is 12 residues. Trimming pared 3 bases from V and 5 bases from J, leaving 5 bases between. The CDR3 DNA follows: TGTGCCACCAGTGATGAGGTAGATACGCAGTATTTT. Amino acid sequence: CATSDEVDTQYF.